This is a list of T cell receptor beta chains from one sample in a study of blood T cell repertoires in COVID-19. This table comes from immunoSEQ multiplex PCR, and its TCRdb copy is limited to in-frame clones, with some not included. The data contain under 150,000 clones, 70% to 80% of them singletons. Sequencing input: peripheral blood. The receptor set was obtained from a woman in her 50s with active or convalescent COVID-19. The CDR3 runs from the conserved cysteine through the conserved F or W. A D gene is named only where the DNA matches it firmly. Clone size appears in some rows only: once, few, many, or a class for an expanded clone.

>TRBV7-2|TRBJ1-4|TRBD1|few
TGTGCCAGCAGCTGGGGAGACAGGGGGCATAAGACTAATGAAAAACTGTTTTTT
CASSWGDRGHKTNEKLFF
>TRBV2|TRBJ1-1|TRBD1|NA
TGTGCCAGCACTTCGACAGGGAATAAGAACACTGAAGCTTTCTTT
CASTSTGNKNTEAFF
>TRBV5-1|TRBJ2-3|NA|NA
TGCGCCAGCAGCTGGGGCAGGGCTGGGGGCACAGATACGCAGTATTTT
CASSWGRAGGTDTQYF
>TRBV6-6|TRBJ2-7|NA|few
TGTGCCAGCAGTTACTCGGCAGGTAACTACGAGCAGTACTTC
CASSYSAGNYEQYF
>TRBV2|TRBJ1-4|TRBD1|NA
TGTGCCAGCAGTATCGGACGGGACAGGGACGTCGAAAAACTGTTTTTT
CASSIGRDRDVEKLFF
>TRBV3-1/TRBV3-2|TRBJ1-2|TRBD1|NA
TGTGCCAGCAGCCAAAGGGCGCCCGGGACAGGGCTCTATGGCTACACCTTC
CASSQRAPGTGLYGYTF
>TRBV19|TRBJ2-5|NA|NA
TGTGCCAGTAGTATAGCTGGGGCAGGGGAGACCCAGTACTTC
CASSIAGAGETQYF
>TRBV7-2|TRBJ2-5|TRBD1|NA
TGTGCCAGCAGTGGACAGGGAAGGGAGACCCAGTACTTC
CASSGQGRETQYF
>TRBV18|TRBJ1-4|NA|NA
TGTGCCAGCTCACCCCAGGCGTCCGCAACTAATGAAAAACTGTTTTTT
CASSPQASATNEKLFF
>TRBV3-1/TRBV3-2|TRBJ1-2|TRBD1|NA
TGTGCCAGCAGCCAGCCGGGACAGCCCTATGGCTACACCTTC
CASSQPGQPYGYTF
>TRBV6-1|TRBJ1-5|NA|few
TGTGCCAGCAGTGAACTGGGGCACAATCAGCCCCAGCATTTT
CASSELGHNQPQHF
>TRBV30|TRBJ1-3|NA|NA
TGTGCCTGGAGGTCCAGGCTTTTCTCTGGAAACACCATATATTTT
CAWRSRLFSGNTIYF
>TRBV14|TRBJ2-3|NA|NA
TGTGCCAGCAGCCAAGACCTAGTACTTGATACGCAGTATTTT
CASSQDLVLDTQYF
>TRBV29-1|TRBJ1-2|TRBD1|NA
TGCAGCGTTGAAGATCCGGGACAGATAAGCGGCTACACCTTC
CSVEDPGQISGYTF
>TRBV19|TRBJ2-1|TRBD1|NA
TGTGCCAGTACCGTGGGGGGTACAGGGGGCGATGAGCAGTTCTTC
CASTVGGTGGDEQFF
>TRBV5-4|TRBJ2-3|NA|NA
TGTGCCAGCAGCCTAGGACAGATCGGGGATACGCAGTATTTT
CASSLGQIGDTQYF
>TRBV5-1|TRBJ2-5|TRBD2|NA
TGCGCCAGCAGCGACGGACTAGCGGGATGGGGGGAGACCCAGTACTTC
CASSDGLAGWGETQYF
>TRBV7-2|TRBJ2-7|TRBD1|once
TGTGCCAGCAGCTTAGGTACAGGGGGCTGGGACGAGCAGTACTTC
CASSLGTGGWDEQYF
>TRBV18|TRBJ2-7|NA|NA
TGTGCCAGCTCACCGGCAGGGAACTACGAGCAGTACTTC
CASSPAGNYEQYF
>TRBV7-2|TRBJ2-2|TRBD1|NA
TGTGCCAGCAGCAGACCGTCCGGGACAGTGCACACCGGGGAGCTGTTTTTT
CASSRPSGTVHTGELFF
>TRBV3-1/TRBV3-2|TRBJ1-2|NA|NA
TGTGCCAGCAGCCCCCCTGCTACTAACTATGGCTACACCTTC
CASSPPATNYGYTF
>TRBV11-2|TRBJ2-3|TRBD1|once
TGTGCCAGCAGCACAGACAGGGTGGAGGCAGATACGCAGTATTTT
CASSTDRVEADTQYF
>TRBV5-4|TRBJ2-2|TRBD2|NA
TGTGCCAGCAGCACCCGGACTAGCGTAAACACCGGGGAGCTGTTTTTT
CASSTRTSVNTGELFF
>TRBV5-1|TRBJ1-1|TRBD1|NA
TGCGCCAGCCAATGGGACAGCGTGCGTCGGGAAGCTTTCTTT
CASQWDSVRREAFF
>TRBV7-8|TRBJ1-2|TRBD1|NA
TGTGCCAGCAGCTTATGGGGCCCAACAGGGGTCCAACCCTATGGCTACACCTTC
CASSLWGPTGVQPYGYTF
>TRBV30|TRBJ1-2|TRBD1|NA
TGTGCCTGGACCGGACAGGGAGTCTATGGCTACACCTTC
CAWTGQGVYGYTF
>TRBV27|TRBJ2-2|TRBD2|NA
TGTGCCAGCAGTTCAGGACTAGCTGGTGGGGAGCTGTTTTTT
CASSSGLAGGELFF
>TRBV27|TRBJ2-7|TRBD2|NA
TGTGCCAGCAGTTTAACGCGGGGGAAAAACGAGCAGTACTTC
CASSLTRGKNEQYF
>TRBV20-1|TRBJ1-4|TRBD1|NA
TGCAGTGCTAGTGGACAGGGGGCCGAAAATGAAAAACTGTTTTTT
CSASGQGAENEKLFF
>TRBV2|TRBJ2-7|NA|few
TGTGCCAGCAGTACAGACACTTCCTACGAGCAGTACTTC
CASSTDTSYEQYF
>TRBV9|TRBJ2-1|TRBD2|NA
TGTGCCAGCAGCCCTGGGGAGGGATACAATGAGCAGTTCTTC
CASSPGEGYNEQFF
>TRBV6-2/TRBV6-3|TRBJ2-1|TRBD2|NA
TGTGCCAGCAGTTACCGGGGAAGCGGGAGGGCAGGTAATAATGAGCAGTTCTTC
CASSYRGSGRAGNNEQFF
>TRBV29-1|TRBJ2-3|TRBD2|NA
TGCAGTGCGGGGGGCCCGGGCACAGATACGCAGTATTTT
CSAGGPGTDTQYF
>TRBV19|TRBJ2-7|TRBD1|NA
TGTGCCAGTAGTGGACAGGGCGTCTCCTACGAGCAGTACTTC
CASSGQGVSYEQYF
>TRBV19|TRBJ1-6|TRBD1|few
TGTGCCAGTAGTGGCAGGGGGGATTCACCCCTCCACTTT
CASSGRGDSPLHF
>TRBV6-5|TRBJ1-2|TRBD1|NA
TGTGCCAGCAGTGACTCGACAGGGCCCTATGGCTACACCTTC
CASSDSTGPYGYTF
>TRBV15|TRBJ2-2|NA|once
TGTGCCACCAGTAGCAACACCGGGGAGCTGTTTTTT
CATSSNTGELFF
>TRBV15|TRBJ2-4|TRBD2|NA
TGTGCCACCAGCCCTTGGGCGGGAGGGCTTAGGGGGGAAGCCAAAAACATTCAGTACTTC
CATSPWAGGLRGEAKNIQYF
>TRBV5-4|TRBJ1-1|TRBD1|NA
TGTGCCAGCAGCTTGTATCAGGGGGCGACTGAAGCTTTCTTT
CASSLYQGATEAFF
>TRBV7-3|TRBJ2-7|TRBD1|few
TGTGCCAGCAGCTTAATGTCTGGGACAGGGGGCAGCGAGCAGTACTTC
CASSLMSGTGGSEQYF
>TRBV3-1/TRBV3-2|TRBJ2-5|NA|NA
TGTGCCAGCAGCCAATTTCACAGCCCCCAAGAGACCCAGTACTTC
CASSQFHSPQETQYF
>TRBV18|TRBJ1-3|TRBD1|NA
TGTGCCAGCTCACCACCCACGGGACAGCGAAACACCATATATTTT
CASSPPTGQRNTIYF
>TRBV28|TRBJ1-2|NA|NA
TGTGCCAGCAGCTCCTCCCCAGGGGCATATGGCTACACCTTC
CASSSSPGAYGYTF
>TRBV7-2|TRBJ1-5|TRBD1|NA
TGTGCCAGCAGCCAGGGGGGTGAGGGGCTCCCCAATCAGCCCCAGCATTTT
CASSQGGEGLPNQPQHF
>TRBV11-2|TRBJ2-5|TRBD2|NA
TGTGCCAGCAGCCCGGGACTAGCGGGGGGCGGGGGGAGTAGGGAGACCCAGTACTTC
CASSPGLAGGGGSRETQYF
>TRBV6-6|TRBJ2-1|NA|NA
TGTGCCAGCAGCCCACCGGGGGGCGGCTACAATGAGCAGTTCTTC
CASSPPGGGYNEQFF
>TRBV29-1|TRBJ2-5|NA|few
TGCAGCGCCAAAATGAGGGTACAAGAGACCCAGTACTTC
CSAKMRVQETQYF